This record covers a single T cell receptor (beta chain). Authors' processing steps: Reference gene primer amplification yielded estimated nucleated cell counts. Assay used: immunoSEQ multiplex PCR; TCRdb lists only in-frame clones, some missing. V and J calls and clone size are copied from that table; D and trimming were computed from the DNA. The sample carries 140,000 or so clones, over 75% recorded once. The sample belongs to a study of blood T cell repertoires in COVID-19. In the study overall: From the United States, Italy and Spain came samples of acute and convalescent COVID-19. PBMCs, B-cell-depleted T cells, or T cells were the source of the cDNA or gDNA that made up the material.

Germline V gives CDR1 MRHNA, CDR2 SNTAGT. V was pared by 5 bases and J by 4 bases, with 12 bases between. The CDR3 is made up of 13 amino acids. V is TRBV6-4 and J is TRBJ2-7, with D possibly being TRBD1 (5 bases). Sequencing was done on a sample of peripheral blood. The TCR was taken from an older woman with active COVID-19. The CDR3 loop reads CASSPGMGYEQYF. CDR3 bases: TGTGCCAGCAGTCCAGGGATGGGGTACGAGCAGTACTTC.